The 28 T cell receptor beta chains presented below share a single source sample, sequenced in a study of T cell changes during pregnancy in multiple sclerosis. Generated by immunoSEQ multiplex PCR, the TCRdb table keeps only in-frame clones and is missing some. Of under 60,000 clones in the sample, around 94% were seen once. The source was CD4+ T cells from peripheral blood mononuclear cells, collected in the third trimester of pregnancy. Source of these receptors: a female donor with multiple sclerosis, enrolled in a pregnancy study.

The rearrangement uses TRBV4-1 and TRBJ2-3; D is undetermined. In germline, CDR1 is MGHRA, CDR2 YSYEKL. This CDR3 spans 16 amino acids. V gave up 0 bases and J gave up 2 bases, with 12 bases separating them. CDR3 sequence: CASSQDRDFLTDTQYF. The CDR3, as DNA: TGCGCCAGCAGCCAAGATCGAGACTTCCTCACAGATACGCAGTATTTT.

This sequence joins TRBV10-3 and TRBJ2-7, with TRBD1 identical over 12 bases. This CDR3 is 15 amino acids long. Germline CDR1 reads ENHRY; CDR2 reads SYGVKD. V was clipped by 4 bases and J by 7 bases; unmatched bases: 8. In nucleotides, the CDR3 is TGTGCCATCAGTGCCTCGGGACAGGGGGCAAGAGAGCAGTACTTC. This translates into CAISASGQGAREQYF.

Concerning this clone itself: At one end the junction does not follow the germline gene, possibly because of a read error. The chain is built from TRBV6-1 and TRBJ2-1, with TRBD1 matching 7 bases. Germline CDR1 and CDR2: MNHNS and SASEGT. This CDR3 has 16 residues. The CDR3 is CANSDENRGAYNEQFF. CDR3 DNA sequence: TGTGCCAACAGTGATGAGAACAGGGGAGCCTACAATGAGCAGTTCTTC.

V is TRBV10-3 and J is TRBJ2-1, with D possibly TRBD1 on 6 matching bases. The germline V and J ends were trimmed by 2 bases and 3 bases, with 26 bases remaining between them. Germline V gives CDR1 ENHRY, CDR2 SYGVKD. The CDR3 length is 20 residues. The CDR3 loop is CAISEVSGTPTRGHYNEQFF. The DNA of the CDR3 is TGTGCCATCAGTGAGGTTTCCGGGACACCCACGAGAGGACACTACAATGAGCAGTTCTTC.

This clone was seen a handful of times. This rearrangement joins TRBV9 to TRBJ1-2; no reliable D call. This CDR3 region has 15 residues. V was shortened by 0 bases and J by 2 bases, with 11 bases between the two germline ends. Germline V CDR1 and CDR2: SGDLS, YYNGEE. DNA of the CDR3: TGTGCCAGCAGCGTAGAGGCAGGACTCAACTATGGCTACACCTTC. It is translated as CASSVEAGLNYGYTF.

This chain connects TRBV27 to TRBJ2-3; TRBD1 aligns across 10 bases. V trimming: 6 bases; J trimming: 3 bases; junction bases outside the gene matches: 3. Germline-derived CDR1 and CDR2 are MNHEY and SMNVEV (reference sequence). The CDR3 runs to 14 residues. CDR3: CASRADRGTDTQYF. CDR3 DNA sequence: TGTGCCAGCAGAGCGGACAGGGGGACAGATACGCAGTATTTT.

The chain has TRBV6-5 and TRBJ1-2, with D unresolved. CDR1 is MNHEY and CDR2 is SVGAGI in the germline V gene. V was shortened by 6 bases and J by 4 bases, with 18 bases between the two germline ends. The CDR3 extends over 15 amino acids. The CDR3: CASSLGRPASYGYTF. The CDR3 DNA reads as TGTGCCAGCAGCCTAGGTCGACCTGCGAGCTATGGCTACACCTTC.

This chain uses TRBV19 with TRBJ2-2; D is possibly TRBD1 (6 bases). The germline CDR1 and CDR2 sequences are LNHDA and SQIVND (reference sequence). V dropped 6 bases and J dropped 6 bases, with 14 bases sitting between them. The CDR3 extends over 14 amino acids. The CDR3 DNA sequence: TGTGCCAGTAGCAAAACAGGGACGGCCGGGGAGCTGTTTTTT. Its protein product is CASSKTGTAGELFF.

Here the CDR3 reads CASSSAGGVDTQYF. In DNA, the CDR3 is TGTGCCAGCAGCTCCGCCGGGGGGGTAGATACGCAGTATTTT. The chain carries TRBV7-3 and TRBJ2-3; TRBD2 aligns across 8 bases. Germline trimming cut 4 bases from V and 5 bases from J; bases unmatched to any gene: 5. The CDR3 contains 14 residues. Germline CDR1 SGHTA, CDR2 FQGTGA.

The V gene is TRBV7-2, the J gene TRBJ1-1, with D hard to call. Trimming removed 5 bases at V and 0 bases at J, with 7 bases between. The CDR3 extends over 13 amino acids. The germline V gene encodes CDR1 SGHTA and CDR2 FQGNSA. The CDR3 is CASSDNMNTEAFF. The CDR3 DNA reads TGTGCCAGCAGCGACAATATGAACACTGAAGCTTTCTTT.

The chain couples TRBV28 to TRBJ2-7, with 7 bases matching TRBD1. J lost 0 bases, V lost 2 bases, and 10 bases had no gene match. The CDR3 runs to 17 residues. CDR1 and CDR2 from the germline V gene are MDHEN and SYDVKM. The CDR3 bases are TGTGCCAGCAGTTTAACATTTACGGGACAGACCTCCTACGAGCAGTACTTC. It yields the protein CASSLTFTGQTSYEQYF.

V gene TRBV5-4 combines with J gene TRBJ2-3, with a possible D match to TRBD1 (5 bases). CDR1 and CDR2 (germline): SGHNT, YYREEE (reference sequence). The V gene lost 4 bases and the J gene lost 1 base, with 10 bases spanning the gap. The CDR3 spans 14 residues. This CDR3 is CASSPFRGTDTQYF. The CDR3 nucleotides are TGTGCCAGCAGCCCCTTCAGGGGCACAGATACGCAGTATTTT.

CDR3 protein: CASSTLPGTSGYEQYF. The CDR3 nucleotides read TGTGCCAGCTCAACACTGCCCGGGACTAGCGGCTACGAGCAGTACTTC. This rearrangement joins TRBV18 to TRBJ2-7; 11 bases agree with TRBD2. V gave up 5 bases and J gave up 3 bases; unmatched junction bases: 9. Germline CDR1 is KGHSH and CDR2 is LQKENI. This CDR3 has 16 residues.

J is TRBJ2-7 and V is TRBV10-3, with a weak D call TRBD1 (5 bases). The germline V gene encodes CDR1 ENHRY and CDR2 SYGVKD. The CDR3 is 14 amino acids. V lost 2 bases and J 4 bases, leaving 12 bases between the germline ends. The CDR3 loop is CAISEDRSLYEQYF. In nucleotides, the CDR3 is TGTGCCATCAGTGAGGACAGAAGTCTTTACGAGCAGTACTTC.

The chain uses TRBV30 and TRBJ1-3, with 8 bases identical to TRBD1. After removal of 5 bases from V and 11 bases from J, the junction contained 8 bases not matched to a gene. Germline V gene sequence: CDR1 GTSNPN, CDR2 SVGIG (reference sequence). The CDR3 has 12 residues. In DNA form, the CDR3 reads TGTGCCTGGGCCCGGACAGGGAACGCCATATATTTT. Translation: CAWARTGNAIYF.

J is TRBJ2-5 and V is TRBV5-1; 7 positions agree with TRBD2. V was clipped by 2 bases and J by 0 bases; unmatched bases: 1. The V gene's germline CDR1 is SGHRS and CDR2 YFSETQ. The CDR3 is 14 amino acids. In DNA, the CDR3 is TGCGCCAGCAGCTTAGCGGGGTACCAAGAGACCCAGTACTTC. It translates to CASSLAGYQETQYF.

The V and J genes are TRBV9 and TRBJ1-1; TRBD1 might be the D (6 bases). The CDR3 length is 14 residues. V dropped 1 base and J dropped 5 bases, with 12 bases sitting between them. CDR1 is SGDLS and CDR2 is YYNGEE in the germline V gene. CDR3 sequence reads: CASSVKAGATEAFF. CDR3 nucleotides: TGTGCCAGCAGCGTAAAGGCAGGGGCGACTGAAGCTTTCTTT.

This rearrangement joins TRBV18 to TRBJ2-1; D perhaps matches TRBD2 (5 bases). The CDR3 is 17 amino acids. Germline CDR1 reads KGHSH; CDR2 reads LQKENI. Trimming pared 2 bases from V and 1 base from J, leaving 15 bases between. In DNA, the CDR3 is TGTGCCAGCTCACCAGAGGCAGCGGCAAGTTCCTACAATGAGCAGTTCTTC. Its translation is CASSPEAAASSYNEQFF.

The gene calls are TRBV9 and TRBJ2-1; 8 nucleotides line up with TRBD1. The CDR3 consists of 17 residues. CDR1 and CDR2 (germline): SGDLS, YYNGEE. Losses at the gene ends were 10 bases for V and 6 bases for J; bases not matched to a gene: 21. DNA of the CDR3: TGTGCCGCATCGGATAGTAGCCGGACAGGGAAGATCAATGAGCAGTTCTTC. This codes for CAASDSSRTGKINEQFF.

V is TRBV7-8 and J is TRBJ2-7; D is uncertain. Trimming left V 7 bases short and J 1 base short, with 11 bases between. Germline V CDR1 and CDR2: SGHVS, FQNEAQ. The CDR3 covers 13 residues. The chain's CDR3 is CASTHFGSYEQYF. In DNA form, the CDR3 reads TGTGCCAGCACCCACTTCGGGTCCTACGAGCAGTACTTC.

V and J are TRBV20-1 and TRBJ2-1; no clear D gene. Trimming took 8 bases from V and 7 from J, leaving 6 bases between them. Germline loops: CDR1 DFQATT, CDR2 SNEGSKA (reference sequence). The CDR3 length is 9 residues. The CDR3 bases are TGCAGTTCGCGGAATGAGCAGTTCTTC. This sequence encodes CSSRNEQFF.

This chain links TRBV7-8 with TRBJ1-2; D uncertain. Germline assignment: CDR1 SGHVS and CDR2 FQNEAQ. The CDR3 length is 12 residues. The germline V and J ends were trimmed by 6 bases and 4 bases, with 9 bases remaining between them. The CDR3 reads CASSAAGYGYTF. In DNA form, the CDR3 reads TGTGCCAGCAGTGCGGCGGGCTATGGCTACACCTTC.

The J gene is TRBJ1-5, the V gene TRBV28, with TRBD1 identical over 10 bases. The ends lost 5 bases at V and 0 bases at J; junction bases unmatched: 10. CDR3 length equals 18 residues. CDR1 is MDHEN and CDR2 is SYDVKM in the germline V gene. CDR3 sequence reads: CASSPLGTGAPSNQPQHF. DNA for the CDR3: TGTGCCAGCAGTCCCCTCGGGACAGGGGCCCCTAGCAATCAGCCCCAGCATTTT. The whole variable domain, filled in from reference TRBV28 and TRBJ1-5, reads DVKVTQSSRYLVKRTGEKVFLECVQDMDHENMFWYRQDPGLGLRLIYFSYDVKMKEKGDIPEGYSVSREKKERFSLILESASTNQTSMYLCASSPLGTGAPSNQPQHFGDGTRLSIL.

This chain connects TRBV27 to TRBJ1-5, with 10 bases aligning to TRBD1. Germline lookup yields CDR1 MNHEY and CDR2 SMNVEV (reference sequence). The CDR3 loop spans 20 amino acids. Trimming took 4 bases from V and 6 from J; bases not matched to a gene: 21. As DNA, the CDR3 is TGTGCCAGCAGTTCCCTTTATACCGGGACAGGGGACCTCTCAGGTCAGCCCCAGCATTTT. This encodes CASSSLYTGTGDLSGQPQHF.

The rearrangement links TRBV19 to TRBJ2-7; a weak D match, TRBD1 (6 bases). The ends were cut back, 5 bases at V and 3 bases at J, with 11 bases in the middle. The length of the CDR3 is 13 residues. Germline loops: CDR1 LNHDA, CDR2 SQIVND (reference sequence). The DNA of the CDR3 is TGTGCCAGTAGTCAAAACAGGGACTACGAGCAGTACTTC. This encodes CASSQNRDYEQYF.

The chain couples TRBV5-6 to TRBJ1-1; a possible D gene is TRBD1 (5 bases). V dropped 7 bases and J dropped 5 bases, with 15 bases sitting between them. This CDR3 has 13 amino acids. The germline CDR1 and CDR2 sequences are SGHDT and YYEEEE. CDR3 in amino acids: CASQLLGGTEAFF. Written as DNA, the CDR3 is TGTGCCAGCCAGCTGCTGGGGGGGACTGAAGCTTTCTTT.

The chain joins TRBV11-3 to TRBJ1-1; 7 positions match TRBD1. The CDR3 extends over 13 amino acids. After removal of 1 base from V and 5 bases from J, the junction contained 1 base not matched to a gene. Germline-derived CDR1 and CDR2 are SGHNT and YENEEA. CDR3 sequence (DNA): TGTGCCAGCAGCTTAGGACAGGGAACTGAAGCTTTCTTT. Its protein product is CASSLGQGTEAFF.

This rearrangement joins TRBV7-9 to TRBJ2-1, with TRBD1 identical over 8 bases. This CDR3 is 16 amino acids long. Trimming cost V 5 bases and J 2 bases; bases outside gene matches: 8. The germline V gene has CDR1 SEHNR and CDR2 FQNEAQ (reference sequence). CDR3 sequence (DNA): TGTGCCAGCAGCCCCCGGACAGGGCCAGCCTACAATGAGCAGTTCTTC. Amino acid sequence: CASSPRTGPAYNEQFF.